The present T cell receptor beta chain was sequenced within a study of CD8 T cells in ankylosing spondylitis. Study results and caveats: Made up of about eight highly homologous variants, a TCR beta motif appeared characteristic of ankylosing spondylitis blood. Disease-associated clonotypes exhibited CD8+ identity and were relatively infrequent in peripheral blood. Reported data indicate significant enrichment of disease-linked clones within matched ankylosing spondylitis synovial fluid.

V was clipped by 3 bases and J by 4 bases; unmatched bases: 9. CDR1 MNHEY and CDR2 SMNVEV come from the germline V gene (reference sequence). This CDR3 has 16 residues. 5'-RACE, quantitative and with molecular barcodes, yielded the TCR beta libraries. MiXCR, run by TCRdb on the 5' RACE reads, gives a single entry per CDR3 protein. The table records roughly 36,000 distinct CDR3 sequences, approximately 14% of them present only once. This clonotype was detected only once. Its antigen is not known. This receptor was identified in a male donor with ankylosing spondylitis or in good health (not recorded which). Sequencing used blood. This chain uses TRBV27 with TRBJ2-3, with 8 bases identical to TRBD2. The CDR3 coding sequence is TGTGCCAGCAGTTTCGTCACGGGACTAGGCCCAGATACGCAGTATTTT. It translates to CASSFVTGLGPDTQYF.